This note documents a single T cell receptor beta chain sequence. Its antigen is not identified. Profiled with immunoSEQ multiplex PCR; TCRdb holds only in-frame clones, not every one. Of more than 7,000 clones in the sample, 66% were seen once. This sample is part of a study of OX40 agonist ivuxolimab in advanced cancers. About the research overall: The patients received agonistic anti-OX40 (CD134) antibody ivuxolimab. From roughly 23 to 90 years was the age range, with a mean of around 57 years, and 65% to 90% were male. Overall study findings and caveats: Some patients who did not respond also had low normalized T-cell clonal expansion.

The germline gives CDR1 MNHEY, CDR2 SVGAGI. This CDR3 spans 15 amino acids. Trimming removed 2 bases at V and 4 bases at J, with 14 bases between. The TCR originated in an adult with an advanced solid tumor such as melanoma, head and neck, liver or kidney cancer. This chain connects TRBV6-5 to TRBJ2-5; a possible D gene is TRBD2 (5 bases). Material: CD4+ or CD8+ T cells sorted from blood, obtained in a trial of the OX40 agonist ivuxolimab. CDR3 loop: CASSYLSGSLETQYF. CDR3 nucleotides: TGTGCCAGCAGTTACCTCAGCGGCAGCCTAGAGACCCAGTACTTC.